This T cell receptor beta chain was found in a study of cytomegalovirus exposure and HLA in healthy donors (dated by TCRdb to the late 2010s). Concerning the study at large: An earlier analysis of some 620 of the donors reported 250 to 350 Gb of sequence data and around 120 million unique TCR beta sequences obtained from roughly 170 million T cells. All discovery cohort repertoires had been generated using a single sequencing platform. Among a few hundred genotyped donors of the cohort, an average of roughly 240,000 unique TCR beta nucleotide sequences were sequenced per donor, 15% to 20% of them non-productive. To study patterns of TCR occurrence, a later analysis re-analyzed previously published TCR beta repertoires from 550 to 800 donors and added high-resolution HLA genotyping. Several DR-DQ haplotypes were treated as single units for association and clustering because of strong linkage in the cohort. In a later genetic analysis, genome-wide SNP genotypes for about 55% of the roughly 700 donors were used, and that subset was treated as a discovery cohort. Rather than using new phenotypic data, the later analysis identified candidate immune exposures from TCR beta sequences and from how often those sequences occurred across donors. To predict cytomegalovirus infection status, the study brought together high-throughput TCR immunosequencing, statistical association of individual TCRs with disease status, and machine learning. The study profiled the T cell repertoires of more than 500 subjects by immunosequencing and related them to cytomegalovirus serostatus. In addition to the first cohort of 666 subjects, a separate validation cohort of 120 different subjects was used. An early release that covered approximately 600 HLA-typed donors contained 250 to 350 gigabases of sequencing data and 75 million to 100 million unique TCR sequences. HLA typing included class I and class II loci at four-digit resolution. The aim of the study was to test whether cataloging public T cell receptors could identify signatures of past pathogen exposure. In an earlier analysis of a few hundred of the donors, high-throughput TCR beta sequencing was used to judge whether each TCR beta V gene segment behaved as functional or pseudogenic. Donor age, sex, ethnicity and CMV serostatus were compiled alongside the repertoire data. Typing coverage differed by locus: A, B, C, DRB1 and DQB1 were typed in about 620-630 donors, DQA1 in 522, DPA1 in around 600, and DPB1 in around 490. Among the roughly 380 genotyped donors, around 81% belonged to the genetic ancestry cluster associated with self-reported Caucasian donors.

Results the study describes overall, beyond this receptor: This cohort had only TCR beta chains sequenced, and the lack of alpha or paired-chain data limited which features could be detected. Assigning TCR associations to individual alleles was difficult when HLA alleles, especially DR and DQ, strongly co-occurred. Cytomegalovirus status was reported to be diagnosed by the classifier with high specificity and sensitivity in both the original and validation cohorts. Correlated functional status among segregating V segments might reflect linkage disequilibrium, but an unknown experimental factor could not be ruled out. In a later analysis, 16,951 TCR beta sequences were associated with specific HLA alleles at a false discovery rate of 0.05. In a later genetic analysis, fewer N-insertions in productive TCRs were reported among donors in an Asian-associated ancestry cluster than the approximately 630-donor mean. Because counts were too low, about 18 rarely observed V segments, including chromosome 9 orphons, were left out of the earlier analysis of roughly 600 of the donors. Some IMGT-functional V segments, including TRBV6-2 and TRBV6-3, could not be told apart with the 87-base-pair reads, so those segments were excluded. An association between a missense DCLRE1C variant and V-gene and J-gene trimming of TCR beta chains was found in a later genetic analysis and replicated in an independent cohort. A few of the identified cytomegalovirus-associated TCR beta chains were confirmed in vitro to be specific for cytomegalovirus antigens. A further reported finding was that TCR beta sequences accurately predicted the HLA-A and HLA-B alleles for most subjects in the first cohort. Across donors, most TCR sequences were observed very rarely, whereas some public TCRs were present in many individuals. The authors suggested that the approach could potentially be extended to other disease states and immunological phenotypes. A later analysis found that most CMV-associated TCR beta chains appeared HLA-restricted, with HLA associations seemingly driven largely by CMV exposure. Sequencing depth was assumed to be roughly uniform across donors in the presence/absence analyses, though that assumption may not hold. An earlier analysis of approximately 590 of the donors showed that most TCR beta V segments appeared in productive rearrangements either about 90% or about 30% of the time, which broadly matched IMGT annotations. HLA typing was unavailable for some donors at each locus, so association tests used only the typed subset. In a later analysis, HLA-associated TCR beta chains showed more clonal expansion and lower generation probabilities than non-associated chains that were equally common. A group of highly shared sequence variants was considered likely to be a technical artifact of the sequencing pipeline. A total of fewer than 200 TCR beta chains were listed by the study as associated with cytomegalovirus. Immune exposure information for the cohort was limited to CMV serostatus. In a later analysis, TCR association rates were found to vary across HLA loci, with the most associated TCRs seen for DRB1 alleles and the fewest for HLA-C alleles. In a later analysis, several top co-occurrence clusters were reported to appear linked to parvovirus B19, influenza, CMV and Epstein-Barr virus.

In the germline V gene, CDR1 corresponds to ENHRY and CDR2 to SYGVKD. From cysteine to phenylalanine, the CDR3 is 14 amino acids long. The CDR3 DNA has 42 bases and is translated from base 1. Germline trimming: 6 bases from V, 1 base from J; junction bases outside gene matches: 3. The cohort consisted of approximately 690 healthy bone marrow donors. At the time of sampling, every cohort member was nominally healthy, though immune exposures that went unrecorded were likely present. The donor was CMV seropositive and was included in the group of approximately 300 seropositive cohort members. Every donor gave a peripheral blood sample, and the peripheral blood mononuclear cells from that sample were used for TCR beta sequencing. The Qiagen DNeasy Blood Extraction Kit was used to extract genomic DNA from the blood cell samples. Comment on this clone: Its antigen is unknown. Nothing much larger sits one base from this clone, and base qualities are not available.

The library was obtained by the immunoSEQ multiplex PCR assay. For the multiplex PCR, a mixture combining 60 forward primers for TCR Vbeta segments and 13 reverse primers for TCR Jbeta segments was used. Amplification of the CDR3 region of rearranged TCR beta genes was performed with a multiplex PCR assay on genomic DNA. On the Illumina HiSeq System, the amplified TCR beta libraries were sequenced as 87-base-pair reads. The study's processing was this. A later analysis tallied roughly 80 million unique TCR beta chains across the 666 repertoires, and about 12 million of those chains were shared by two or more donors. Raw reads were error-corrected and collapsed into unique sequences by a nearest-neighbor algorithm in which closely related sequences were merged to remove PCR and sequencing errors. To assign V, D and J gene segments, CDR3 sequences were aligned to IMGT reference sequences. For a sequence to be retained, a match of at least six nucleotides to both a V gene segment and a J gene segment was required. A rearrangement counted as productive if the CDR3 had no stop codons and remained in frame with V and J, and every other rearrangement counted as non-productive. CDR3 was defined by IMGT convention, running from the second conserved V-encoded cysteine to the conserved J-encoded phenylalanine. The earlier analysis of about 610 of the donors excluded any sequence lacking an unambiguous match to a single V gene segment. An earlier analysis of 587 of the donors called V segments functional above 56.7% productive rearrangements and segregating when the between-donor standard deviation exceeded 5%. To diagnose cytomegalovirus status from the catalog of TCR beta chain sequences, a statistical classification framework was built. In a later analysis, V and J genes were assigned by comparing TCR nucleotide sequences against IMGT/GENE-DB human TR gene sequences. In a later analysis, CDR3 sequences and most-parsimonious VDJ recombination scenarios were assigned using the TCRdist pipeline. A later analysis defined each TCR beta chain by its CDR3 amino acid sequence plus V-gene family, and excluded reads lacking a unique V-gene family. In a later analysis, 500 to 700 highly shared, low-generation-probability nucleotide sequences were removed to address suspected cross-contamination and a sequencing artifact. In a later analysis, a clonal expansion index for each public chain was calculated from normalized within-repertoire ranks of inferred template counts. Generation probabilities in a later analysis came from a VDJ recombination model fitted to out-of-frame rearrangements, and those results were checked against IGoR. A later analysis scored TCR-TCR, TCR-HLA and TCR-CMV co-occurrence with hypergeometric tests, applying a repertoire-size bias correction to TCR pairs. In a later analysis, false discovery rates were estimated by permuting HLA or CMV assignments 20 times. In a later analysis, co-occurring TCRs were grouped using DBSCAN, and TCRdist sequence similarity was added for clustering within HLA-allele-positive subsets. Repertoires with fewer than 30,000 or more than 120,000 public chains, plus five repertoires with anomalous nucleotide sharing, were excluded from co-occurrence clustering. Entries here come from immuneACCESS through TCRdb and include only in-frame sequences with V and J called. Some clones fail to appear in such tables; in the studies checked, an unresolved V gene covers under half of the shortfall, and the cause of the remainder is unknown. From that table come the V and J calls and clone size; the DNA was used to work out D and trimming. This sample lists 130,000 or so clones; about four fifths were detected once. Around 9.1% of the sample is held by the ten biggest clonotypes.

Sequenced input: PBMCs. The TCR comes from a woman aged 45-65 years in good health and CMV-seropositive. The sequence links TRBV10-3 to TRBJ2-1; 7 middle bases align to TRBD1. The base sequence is TGTGCCATCAGGGGGACAGCATCCTACAATGAGCAGTTCTTC. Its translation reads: CAIRGTASYNEQFF.